Each of the 5 T cell receptor beta chains below was sequenced from the same sample in a study of blood T cells in healthy people across ages. Using a J-beta primer mix together with a sample-barcoded 5' primer, a second PCR was run for roughly 7 to 11 cycles. TCRdb used MiXCR to reprocess the 5' RACE reads, holding one entry per CDR3 protein. The table includes around 600,000 distinct CDR3 sequences, around half detected once. Sequencing was done on a sample of blood. These receptors were taken from an elderly man in good health.

This clonotype was counted a few times. The J gene is TRBJ2-1, the V gene TRBV4-3, with 12 nucleotides matching TRBD2. V lost 0 bases and J lost 8; bases outside the gene matches: 8. The germline V gene encodes CDR1 LGHNA and CDR2 YSLEER. CDR3 length: 17 residues. CDR3 residues: CASSQEGLAGGQYEQFF. The CDR3 DNA follows: TGCGCCAGCAGCCAAGAAGGGCTAGCGGGGGGGCAGTATGAGCAGTTCTTC.

The chain carries TRBV20-1 and TRBJ1-4; D is ambiguous. V shed 2 bases and J shed 8 bases, with 9 bases lying between them. CDR3 length equals 12 residues. Germline CDR1 is DFQATT and CDR2 is SNEGSKA (reference sequence). The DNA for the CDR3 is TGCAGTGCTAGACCTATGGGGGAAAAACTGTTTTTT. Residues: CSARPMGEKLFF.

In its sample, this clonotype was seen a few times. V gene TRBV20-1 combines with J gene TRBJ2-6; D is unclear. Between the trimmed V and J ends, which lost 0 bases and 0 bases, there was a span of 3 bases. Germline V gene data show CDR1 as DFQATT and CDR2 as SNEGSKA (reference sequence). The CDR3 loop spans 14 amino acids. In DNA, the CDR3 is TGCAGTGCTAGAGAAAACTCTGGGGCCAACGTCCTGACTTTC. Translated, it gives CSARENSGANVLTF.

There are a few counts of this clonotype. The chain recombines TRBV7-2 with TRBJ1-4; no clear D. V dropped 0 bases and J dropped 4 bases, with 9 bases sitting between them. This CDR3 contains 15 residues. The germline V gene has CDR1 SGHTA and CDR2 FQGNSA. CDR3 nucleotides: TGTGCCAGCAGCTTAGCCGGACGGAGTAATGAAAAACTGTTTTTT. Amino acids: CASSLAGRSNEKLFF.

This clonotype was seen at least ten times. The CDR3 region has the DNA TGTGCCACCAGCAGAGATTATAATTCACCCCTCCACTTT. Encoded protein: CATSRDYNSPLHF. The chain combines TRBV15 with TRBJ1-6; D gene uncertain. Germline V gene data show CDR1 as LNHNV and CDR2 as YYDKDF (reference sequence). V gave up 0 bases and J gave up 4 bases, with 1 base separating them. The CDR3 is 13 amino acids.